This T cell receptor beta chain was documented in a study of Ad26.COV2.S vaccination and SARS-CoV-2 variants. On the study more broadly: Each vaccinee took Ad26.COV2.S intramuscularly, once or twice 56 days apart.

The J segment lost 2 bases and the V segment lost 4 bases, leaving 4 bases of the junction unmatched. The CDR3 has 15 residues. Germline V gene sequence: CDR1 LGHNA, CDR2 YSLEER. Treatment here: roughly 19 received Ad26.COV2.S at low or high dose, single or two shots; 5 received placebo; per-sample allocation not given. Following the first vaccine or placebo injection, samples were taken on day 63. This clone has just one count. Its matching antigen is unknown. The method was immunoSEQ multiplex PCR; TCRdb's version includes in-frame clones alone and lacks a portion of them. This sample has 410,000 or so clones, with 90% found just once. Points from the study as a whole: Vaccine recipients showed a spike-specific TCR breadth that was higher than in placebo recipients.

The specimen comprised peripheral blood, sampled in a trial of Ad26.COV2.S vaccine versus placebo. This chain uses TRBV4-3 with TRBJ1-3, with TRBD1 identical over 8 bases. The receptor was isolated from a person aged 18-60 years who received the Ad26.COV2.S COVID-19 vaccine or a placebo. The CDR3 nucleotides read TGCGCCAGCAGCCCAGGGACAGGTGCTGGAAACACCATATATTTT. Protein: CASSPGTGAGNTIYF.